The 22 T cell receptor beta chains given below trace back to one sample, sequenced in a study of cytomegalovirus exposure and HLA in healthy donors. PCR primers comprised 60 Vbeta and 13 Jbeta primers. Only in-frame clones appear in the TCRdb table, and some are missing; sequencing was by immunoSEQ multiplex PCR. The sample includes over 150,000 clones, roughly 80% of them seen just once. Sequenced input: PBMCs. The source of these receptors is a woman aged 25 to 39 in good health and CMV-seropositive.

This sequence joins TRBV7-2 and TRBJ2-3; a weak D match, TRBD2 (6 bases). Trimming took off 2 bases at V and 3 bases at J, with 12 bases between the two ends. The germline gives CDR1 SGHTA, CDR2 FQGNSA. The length of the CDR3 is 15 residues. CDR3 sequence reads: CASSLNGGGTDTQYF. The CDR3 DNA is TGTGCCAGCAGCTTAAACGGGGGAGGTACAGATACGCAGTATTTT.

The chain is built from TRBV4-3 and TRBJ1-1, with a tentative D call TRBD1 (5 bases). The CDR3 spans 14 residues. With 3 bases removed from V and 5 bases from J, the gap between germline ends came to 13 bases. CDR1 and CDR2 from the germline V gene are LGHNA and YSLEER. The CDR3 sequence is CASSQTEWVTEAFF. In nucleotides, the CDR3 is TGCGCCAGCAGCCAGACAGAGTGGGTGACTGAAGCTTTCTTT.

The chain is built from TRBV4-1 and TRBJ2-7; 10 nucleotides agree with TRBD1. V dropped 4 bases and J dropped 4; count of bases not matched to a gene: 4. Germline values: CDR1 MGHRA, CDR2 YSYEKL. CDR3 length: 14 residues. The CDR3 sequence: CASSRDRGRYEQYF. The CDR3 bases are TGCGCCAGCAGCCGAGACAGGGGGCGGTACGAGCAGTACTTC.

The rearrangement joins TRBV7-7 to TRBJ2-5, with 7 bases aligning to TRBD2. V gave up 5 bases and J gave up 1 base; unmatched junction bases: 4. CDR1 is SSHAT, CDR2 FNYEAQ, per germline (reference sequence). The CDR3 is 14 residues long. CDR3 region: CASSATSLQETQYF. CDR3 sequence (DNA): TGTGCCAGCAGCGCGACTAGCCTCCAAGAGACCCAGTACTTC.

The chain carries TRBV6-5 and TRBJ2-5; 8 bases match TRBD2. Germline values: CDR1 MNHEY, CDR2 SVGAGI. The trim removed 6 bases at V and 4 bases at J, leaving 4 bases unmatched. The CDR3 contains 13 residues. For the CDR3, the DNA is TGTGCCAGCAGCCCCGGGGGGGGAGAGACCCAGTACTTC. Translating gives CASSPGGGETQYF.

This clone was seen more than once but under ten times. This sequence joins TRBV7-8 and TRBJ2-5; perhaps TRBD2 as D (5 bases). Germline CDR1 SGHVS, CDR2 FQNEAQ. The CDR3 is 13 amino acids. V lost 4 bases and J 5 bases, leaving 11 bases between the germline ends. CDR3 sequence: CASSSLARETQYF. The CDR3 DNA reads as TGTGCCAGCAGCTCTCTAGCTCGGGAGACCCAGTACTTC.

This clone was seen once. The rearrangement joins TRBV28 to TRBJ2-7; TRBD1 might be the D (6 bases). V lost 5 bases and J lost 2, with 16 bases in between. Germline V gene lookup returns CDR1 MDHEN and CDR2 SYDVKM. The CDR3 runs to 15 residues. CDR3 DNA: TGTGCCAGCAGTCCAGGGACACGACTCCCCTACGAGCAGTACTTC. Amino acids: CASSPGTRLPYEQYF.

The gene calls are TRBV7-2 and TRBJ1-6; no firm D call. The V gene lost 5 bases and the J gene lost 14 bases, with 13 bases spanning the gap. The CDR3 totals 12 residues. CDR1 SGHTA and CDR2 FQGNSA come from the germline V gene. The CDR3: CASSIRTGALHF. CDR3 sequence (DNA): TGTGCCAGCAGCATCCGGACTGGGGCCCTCCACTTT.

CDR3 protein: CASSSIVGQGSEQYF. Here the CDR3 DNA reads TGTGCCAGCAGCTCCATCGTGGGACAGGGATCCGAGCAGTACTTC. The chain recombines TRBV7-2 with TRBJ2-5; 9 nucleotides match TRBD1. The J call may be mistaken, given a closer DNA end match to TRBJ2-7. Germline V gene data show CDR1 as SGHTA and CDR2 as FQGNSA. The CDR3 totals 15 residues.

The genes are TRBV5-1 and TRBJ1-2; D is uncertain. CDR1 and CDR2 (germline): SGHRS, YFSETQ. The CDR3 has 15 residues. Trimming cost V 0 bases and J 4 bases, with 13 bases left between them. The DNA of the CDR3 is TGCGCCAGCAGCTTGGCCCCGGCGGGATTCTATGGCTACACCTTC. Amino acids: CASSLAPAGFYGYTF.

V usage is TRBV5-6 and J usage is TRBJ2-6; perhaps TRBD2 as D (5 bases). Deletions cut 1 base from V and 0 bases from J, with 8 bases between. Germline CDR1 and CDR2: SGHDT and YYEEEE. The CDR3 consists of 16 residues. CDR3 coding DNA: TGTGCCAGCAGCTTGAGGAGGTCCTCTGGGGCCAACGTCCTGACTTTC. Translated, it gives CASSLRRSSGANVLTF.

The chain has TRBV10-1 and TRBJ2-7, with D unclear. The CDR3 spans 13 residues. The V and J ends lost 7 bases and 0 bases respectively, with 10 bases between them. Germline V CDR1 and CDR2: WNHNN, SYGVQD (reference sequence). CDR3 coding DNA: TGCGCCAGCATTCAGGTGCACTCCTACGAGCAGTACTTC. Protein product: CASIQVHSYEQYF.

The rearrangement joins TRBV5-1 to TRBJ1-2; 8 bases are shared with TRBD1. The CDR3 sequence is 13 residues long. With 0 bases clipped from V and 6 bases from J, the junction kept 1 base outside the gene matches. CDR1 and CDR2 (germline): SGHRS, YFSETQ. The CDR3 bases are TGCGCCAGCAGCTTGGCGACAGGGGATGGCTACACCTTC. This gives the protein CASSLATGDGYTF.

The rearrangement links TRBV19 to TRBJ2-1; D is possibly TRBD1 (5 bases). This CDR3 comprises 13 residues. Trimming pared 3 bases from V and 9 bases from J, leaving 12 bases between. CDR1 is LNHDA and CDR2 is SQIVND in the germline V gene (reference sequence). CDR3 bases: TGTGCCAGTAGTATCGGTCAGGGAAGTGAGCAGTTCTTC. It specifies CASSIGQGSEQFF.

This clone came up once. The rearrangement joins TRBV19 to TRBJ2-1, with a weak D call TRBD1 (5 bases). The germline gives CDR1 LNHDA, CDR2 SQIVND (reference sequence). The CDR3 runs 15 residues. Between the trimmed V and J ends, which lost 5 bases and 8 bases, there was a span of 19 bases. CDR3 DNA: TGTGCCAGTAGTGTTTGGGGTAGGGGCATGGATGAGCAGTTCTTC. Protein sequence: CASSVWGRGMDEQFF.

This rearrangement joins TRBV6-5 to TRBJ2-2, with 11 bases lining up with TRBD2. J was trimmed by 5 bases and V by 6 bases; bases with no gene match: 5. CDR3 length: 15 amino acids. Germline lookup yields CDR1 MNHEY and CDR2 SVGAGI. In DNA form, the CDR3 reads TGTGCCAGCAGCCCCTGGACTAGCGGGACCGGGGAGCTGTTTTTT. Its protein is CASSPWTSGTGELFF.

The rearrangement uses TRBV5-1 and TRBJ1-5, with D unclear. The length of the CDR3 is 15 residues. Germline CDR1 reads SGHRS; CDR2 reads YFSETQ. V shed 4 bases and J shed 0 bases, with 11 bases lying between them. The chain's CDR3 is CASSLAGYSNQPQHF. CDR3 nucleotides: TGCGCCAGCAGCCTCGCAGGATATAGCAATCAGCCCCAGCATTTT.

The chain uses TRBV10-3 and TRBJ2-1; unclear D gene. Trimming shortened V by 0 bases and J by 6 bases, and 12 bases separated the two germline ends. The CDR3 extends over 15 amino acids. Germline V gives CDR1 ENHRY, CDR2 SYGVKD. CDR3 amino acids: CAISESEATGNEQFF. For the CDR3, the DNA is TGTGCCATCAGTGAGTCCGAGGCCACGGGCAATGAGCAGTTCTTC.

This clone was found once. The rearrangement uses TRBV29-1 and TRBJ1-2, with D possibly TRBD1 on 6 matching bases. The CDR3 is 14 residues long. Trimming cost V 6 bases and J 4 bases, with 18 bases left between them. Looked up from germline, CDR1 is SQVTM and CDR2 is ANQGSEA. Here the CDR3 DNA reads TGCAGCGTGCGGGGGGGGCCCCCGACCTATGGCTACACCTTC. This sequence encodes CSVRGGPPTYGYTF.

This chain links TRBV21-1 with TRBJ2-1; no DNA check was done on the table's D call, TRBD2. TRBV21-1 is reported as a pseudogene. This CDR3 is built from 16 residues. The CDR3 region has the DNA TGTGCCAGCAGCAAACCAGGGCTGGAAGGGGGGGGTGAGCAGTTCTTC. This gives the protein CASSKPGLEGGGEQFF.

This chain uses TRBV10-3 with TRBJ1-2; TRBD1 might be the D (6 bases). V lost 4 bases and J 3 bases, leaving 15 bases between the germline ends. Germline V lookup: CDR1 ENHRY, CDR2 SYGVKD. The CDR3 covers 15 residues. The CDR3 sequence: CAISVSQGAHYGYTF. The CDR3 DNA is TGTGCCATCAGTGTGTCACAGGGTGCCCACTATGGCTACACCTTC.

J is TRBJ2-5 and V is TRBV18; tentative D call: TRBD1 (6 bases). This CDR3 has 12 residues. CDR1 and CDR2 (germline): KGHSH, LQKENI. The ends were cut back, 8 bases at V and 3 bases at J, with 10 bases in the middle. CDR3 residues: CASGTGKETQYF. The CDR3 DNA reads TGTGCCAGCGGAACAGGGAAAGAGACCCAGTACTTC. Combining the CDR3 with reference TRBV18 and TRBJ2-5 gives the whole variable domain NAGVMQNPRHLVRRRGQEARLRCSPMKGHSHVYWYRQLPEEGLKFMVYLQKENIIDESGMPKERFSAEFPKEGPSILRIQQVVRGDSAAYFCASGTGKETQYFGPGTRLLVL.